This T cell receptor (beta chain) derives from a study of T cell responses to AZD1222 COVID-19 vaccine. The study, taken as a whole, reports: Repertoires were obtained only post-peak T cell response. Two doses of AZD1222 preceded a rise in Spike-specific TCR breadth and depth.

The CDR3 is 18 amino acids. Germline CDR1 and CDR2: MDHEN and SYDVKM. J lost 3 bases, V lost 6 bases, and 11 bases had no gene match. Sequencing used immunoSEQ multiplex PCR; TCRdb keeps in-frame clones, though not all of them. The sample lists 84,000 or so clones; over 85% were seen once. As for this clone: What it binds is unknown.

The chain employs TRBV28 and TRBJ2-3, with 14 positions matching TRBD2. The sequence derives from an adult in good health. The sample was peripheral blood, taken on day 0 of AZD1222 vaccination. The CDR3 region is CASSPGGLAGVGTDTQYF. Here the CDR3 DNA reads TGTGCCAGCAGCCCAGGGGGACTAGCGGGAGTAGGAACAGATACGCAGTATTTT.